These 27 T cell receptor beta chains were sequenced from one sample in a study of PD-L1 blockade in urothelial cancer. The protocol was immunoSEQ multiplex PCR, while the TCRdb copy is restricted to in-frame clones and leaves out a portion. The top ten clones hold 0.85% to 1% of a sample with some 97,000 clones, roughly nine tenths of them seen once. The source material was PBMCs, sampled around atezolizumab (anti-PD-L1) treatment. These receptor sequences come from an elderly woman with urothelial cancer.

This clone was recorded once. The V gene is TRBV15, the J gene TRBJ2-3; TRBD1 agrees at 7 bases. This CDR3 comprises 16 residues. CDR1 is LNHNV, CDR2 YYDKDF, per germline (reference sequence). The ends lost 3 bases at V and 3 bases at J; junction bases unmatched: 9. The CDR3 is CATSRAGGIGTDTQYF. The CDR3 DNA is TGTGCCACCAGCAGGGCAGGGGGAATAGGGACAGATACGCAGTATTTT.

The rearrangement joins TRBV25-1 to TRBJ2-1, with D possibly matching TRBD1 (8 bases). There are 13 residues in the CDR3. Germline CDR1 reads MGHDK; CDR2 reads SYGVNS. Trimming cost V 4 bases and J 9 bases, with 13 bases left between them. CDR3 bases: TGTGCCAGCAGTGTAACAGGGGGGGGTGAGCAGTTCTTC. As protein: CASSVTGGGEQFF.

The chain links TRBV9 to TRBJ2-3, with D possibly being TRBD2 (5 bases). The ends were cut back, 2 bases at V and 4 bases at J, with 11 bases in the middle. Germline CDR1 reads SGDLS; CDR2 reads YYNGEE. The CDR3 extends over 14 amino acids. For the CDR3, the DNA is TGTGCCAGCAGCGTCGGCGGGCTCGCAGATACGCAGTATTTT. As protein: CASSVGGLADTQYF. The variable domain in full, completed from reference TRBV9 and TRBJ2-3, reads DSGVTQTPKHLITATGQRVTLRCSPRSGDLSVYWYQQSLDQGLQFLIQYYNGEERAKGNILERFSAQQFPDLHSELNLSSLELGDSALYFCASSVGGLADTQYFGPGTRLTVL.

The chain joins TRBV27 to TRBJ2-1; TRBD2 agrees at 8 bases. Trimming cost V 6 bases and J 2 bases; bases outside gene matches: 9. This CDR3 comprises 16 residues. Germline V gene sequence: CDR1 MNHEY, CDR2 SMNVEV (reference sequence). The CDR3 nucleotides are TGTGCCAGCAGGTCCGGCGTGCGGGGGGCCTACAATGAGCAGTTCTTC. Its translation: CASRSGVRGAYNEQFF.

The chain joins TRBV6-5 to TRBJ2-7, with 10 bases lining up with TRBD1. This CDR3 is built from 15 residues. Germline CDR1 reads MNHEY; CDR2 reads SVGAGI. V was clipped by 2 bases and J by 1 base; unmatched bases: 2. As DNA, the CDR3 is TGTGCCAGCAGTTACGCGGGACAGGGGTCCTACGAGCAGTACTTC. This translates into CASSYAGQGSYEQYF.

This chain joins TRBV5-1 and TRBJ1-1, with 9 positions matching TRBD1. The CDR3 consists of 15 residues. After removal of 6 bases from V and 1 base from J, the junction contained 7 bases not matched to a gene. The germline V gene has CDR1 SGHRS and CDR2 YFSETQ. Written as DNA, the CDR3 is TGCGCCAGCACTCTCGGACAGGGGTCGAACACTGAAGCTTTCTTT. It encodes CASTLGQGSNTEAFF.

V is TRBV19 and J is TRBJ2-3; TRBD1 matches at 7 bases. V trimming: 3 bases; J trimming: 0 bases; junction bases outside the gene matches: 3. This CDR3 is built from 15 residues. CDR1 and CDR2 (germline): LNHDA, SQIVND (reference sequence). CDR3 nucleotides: TGTGCCAGTAGTATTACGGGACAGAGCACAGATACGCAGTATTTT. Protein product: CASSITGQSTDTQYF.

The J gene is TRBJ1-2, the V gene TRBV19, with a possible D match to TRBD1 (5 bases). Trimming removed 6 bases at V and 3 bases at J, with 17 bases between. Germline values: CDR1 LNHDA, CDR2 SQIVND (reference sequence). This CDR3 spans 15 amino acids. The CDR3, as DNA: TGTGCCAGTAGCGAACTGCGGGGGGGTGACTATGGCTACACCTTC. As protein: CASSELRGGDYGYTF. The entire variable domain, with the rest obtained from reference TRBV19 and TRBJ1-2, is as follows: DGGITQSPKYLFRKEGQNVTLSCEQNLNHDAMYWYRQDPGQGLRLIYYSQIVNDFQKGDIAEGYSVSREKKESFPLTVTSAQKNPTAFYLCASSELRGGDYGYTFGSGTRLTVV.

The chain recombines TRBV5-1 with TRBJ1-2, with a weak D call TRBD1 (5 bases). The CDR3 is 15 residues long. Germline V gives CDR1 SGHRS, CDR2 YFSETQ. V lost 0 bases and J 4 bases, leaving 13 bases between the germline ends. CDR3 coding DNA: TGCGCCAGCAGCTTGGATGGCAGGGATTTCTATGGCTACACCTTC. Its protein is CASSLDGRDFYGYTF.

The chain carries TRBV4-1 and TRBJ1-1; 7 bases align to TRBD1. CDR1 and CDR2 from the germline V gene are MGHRA and YSYEKL. V dropped 3 bases and J dropped 1; count of bases not matched to a gene: 5. The CDR3 loop spans 15 amino acids. The CDR3 here is CASSQAGQTNTEAFF. In DNA form, the CDR3 reads TGCGCCAGCAGCCAGGCGGGACAGACGAACACTGAAGCTTTCTTT.

The chain has TRBV18 and TRBJ2-7; 12 bases agree with TRBD1. The CDR3 runs to 15 residues. The V segment lost 5 bases and the J segment 5 bases; nucleotides outside the gene matches: 7. The V gene's germline CDR1 is KGHSH and CDR2 LQKENI. Written as DNA, the CDR3 is TGTGCCAGCTCAACCCTCGGGACAGGGGGCGACGAGCAGTACTTC. Protein: CASSTLGTGGDEQYF. The variable domain in full, completed from reference TRBV18 and TRBJ2-7, reads NAGVMQNPRHLVRRRGQEARLRCSPMKGHSHVYWYRQLPEEGLKFMVYLQKENIIDESGMPKERFSAEFPKEGPSILRIQQVVRGDSAAYFCASSTLGTGGDEQYFGPGTRLTVT.

This clone came up once. The genes are TRBV7-3 and TRBJ2-1; D uncertain. The CDR3 extends over 13 amino acids. Germline values: CDR1 SGHTA, CDR2 FQGTGA. The ends were cut back, 5 bases at V and 0 bases at J, with 5 bases in the middle. The CDR3 DNA follows: TGTGCCAGCAGCAACAGCTCCTACAATGAGCAGTTCTTC. Its protein is CASSNSSYNEQFF.

J is TRBJ2-7 and V is TRBV27; a weak D match, TRBD2 (5 bases). The ends were cut back, 4 bases at V and 3 bases at J, with 16 bases in the middle. Germline CDR1 is MNHEY and CDR2 is SMNVEV (reference sequence). The length of the CDR3 is 15 residues. The DNA for the CDR3 is TGTGCCAGCAGTTCACCCGTATTCGGAGGCTACGAGCAGTACTTC. Amino acid sequence: CASSSPVFGGYEQYF.

The genes are TRBV9 and TRBJ2-7; TRBD2 matches at 8 bases. Germline assignment: CDR1 SGDLS and CDR2 YYNGEE. The CDR3 spans 15 residues. V lost 4 bases, J lost 2 bases, and 8 bases stayed unmatched. For the CDR3, the DNA is TGTGCCAGCAGCCCCCGGACTAGCAACACCTACGAGCAGTACTTC. This codes for CASSPRTSNTYEQYF. Drawing the rest from reference TRBV9 and TRBJ2-7, the complete variable domain is DSGVTQTPKHLITATGQRVTLRCSPRSGDLSVYWYQQSLDQGLQFLIQYYNGEERAKGNILERFSAQQFPDLHSELNLSSLELGDSALYFCASSPRTSNTYEQYFGPGTRLTVT.

The chain is built from TRBV14 and TRBJ2-2, with D unresolved. This CDR3 comprises 14 residues. Germline V gene data show CDR1 as SGHDN and CDR2 as FVKESK. V was clipped by 1 base and J by 6 bases, with 9 bases between them. CDR3 region: CASSQVTAAGELFF. The CDR3 DNA reads as TGTGCCAGCAGCCAAGTTACAGCCGCCGGGGAGCTGTTTTTT.

The gene calls are TRBV19 and TRBJ1-2, with TRBD1 matching 8 bases. The CDR3 runs to 15 residues. Germline V gene lookup returns CDR1 LNHDA and CDR2 SQIVND (reference sequence). Trimming took 3 bases from V and 4 from J; bases not matched to a gene: 7. The CDR3 nucleotides are TGTGCCAGTAGTATTATGGGACAGGTAGCCTATGGCTACACCTTC. Translating gives CASSIMGQVAYGYTF.

The CDR3: CASSDNQGYRNEQYF. CDR3 in DNA: TGCGCCAGCAGTGATAATCAGGGGTATAGGAACGAGCAGTACTTC. The chain couples TRBV10-1 to TRBJ2-7, with a tentative D call TRBD1 (6 bases). Trimming shortened V by 3 bases and J by 5 bases, and 17 bases separated the two germline ends. The V gene's germline CDR1 is WNHNN and CDR2 SYGVQD (reference sequence). This CDR3 is 15 amino acids long.

The chain combines TRBV11-3 with TRBJ1-2, with 8 bases aligning to TRBD1. The CDR3 loop spans 16 amino acids. The J segment lost 4 bases and the V segment lost 4 bases, leaving 11 bases of the junction unmatched. CDR1 is SGHNT, CDR2 YENEEA, per germline. The CDR3 is CASSSPRSDRVYGYTF. In DNA form, the CDR3 reads TGTGCCAGCAGCTCTCCCCGATCGGACAGGGTCTATGGCTACACCTTC.

The V gene is TRBV11-2, the J gene TRBJ2-7; 7 nucleotides line up with TRBD1. The CDR3 covers 15 residues. Germline trimming cut 4 bases from V and 0 bases from J; bases unmatched to any gene: 6. CDR1 is SGHAT, CDR2 FQNNGV, per germline. In DNA form, the CDR3 reads TGTGCCAGCAGCTCAATCCGGGACAGCTCCTACGAGCAGTACTTC. Its translation is CASSSIRDSSYEQYF.

This rearrangement joins TRBV7-9 to TRBJ1-1; D gene ambiguous. Trimming left V 3 bases short and J 4 bases short, with 9 bases between. The CDR3 extends over 13 amino acids. Germline-derived CDR1 and CDR2 are SEHNR and FQNEAQ (reference sequence). CDR3: CASSFLAGTEAFF. DNA of the CDR3: TGTGCCAGCAGCTTCCTAGCAGGCACTGAAGCTTTCTTT.

J is TRBJ2-3 and V is TRBV2, with D perhaps TRBD1 (7 bases). CDR1 and CDR2 (germline): SNHLY, FYNNEI. The V end lost 6 bases, the J end lost 1 base, and 14 bases lay between the germline ends. The CDR3 has 15 amino acids. The CDR3 bases are TGTGCCAGCAGCGGGGGACAGCCCCGCACAGATACGCAGTATTTT. Protein: CASSGGQPRTDTQYF.

This clone was found once. The rearrangement uses TRBV6-5 and TRBJ1-2; a weak D match, TRBD1 (5 bases). Germline-derived CDR1 and CDR2 are MNHEY and SVGAGI. The CDR3 has 12 amino acids. V lost 7 bases and J 4 bases, leaving 10 bases between the germline ends. CDR3 protein: CASIDSLYGYTF. CDR3 DNA sequence: TGTGCCAGCATCGACAGTCTCTATGGCTACACCTTC.

Only one count was recorded for this clone. The rearrangement uses TRBV5-1 and TRBJ2-1, with TRBD2 matching over 8 bases. V dropped 0 bases and J dropped 8; count of bases not matched to a gene: 7. CDR3 length: 15 residues. Germline-derived CDR1 and CDR2 are SGHRS and YFSETQ. DNA for the CDR3: TGCGCCAGCAGCTTGGATGGTAGCGGGGTGGATGAGCAGTTCTTC. This translates into CASSLDGSGVDEQFF.

This chain uses TRBV5-5 with TRBJ2-1; D uncertain. The CDR3 is 12 amino acids. Per germline, CDR1 SGHKS and CDR2 YYEKEE (reference sequence). With 2 bases removed from V and 8 bases from J, the gap between germline ends came to 8 bases. CDR3 in amino acids: CASSFSSHEQFF. The CDR3 DNA reads as TGTGCCAGCAGCTTTAGCAGCCATGAGCAGTTCTTC.

The chain joins TRBV5-1 to TRBJ2-2; TRBD1 aligns across 7 bases. CDR3 length equals 16 residues. CDR1 is SGHRS, CDR2 YFSETQ, per germline. With 6 bases clipped from V and 7 bases from J, the junction kept 15 bases outside the gene matches. The CDR3 DNA follows: TGCGCCAGCAACAATGATGGGACAGAGGGTCTCGGGGAGCTGTTTTTT. Translating it yields CASNNDGTEGLGELFF.

This chain links TRBV19 with TRBJ2-7, with 13 bases matching TRBD2. The V gene end was trimmed by 5 bases and the J gene end by 2 bases; junction bases not matched to a gene: 3. CDR1 and CDR2 from the germline V gene are LNHDA and SQIVND (reference sequence). The CDR3 runs 15 residues. The CDR3 sequence: CASSLGLAGPYEQYF. The CDR3 nucleotides are TGTGCCAGTAGTTTGGGACTAGCGGGACCCTACGAGCAGTACTTC. The full variable domain, in which reference TRBV19 and TRBJ2-7 provide the parts outside the CDR3, is DGGITQSPKYLFRKEGQNVTLSCEQNLNHDAMYWYRQDPGQGLRLIYYSQIVNDFQKGDIAEGYSVSREKKESFPLTVTSAQKNPTAFYLCASSLGLAGPYEQYFGPGTRLTVT.

CDR3 nucleotide sequence: TGTGCCAGCAGTGAGACTAGTGTCAATGAGCAGTTCTTC. Translated, it gives CASSETSVNEQFF. The chain joins TRBV6-5 to TRBJ2-1; weak D call: TRBD2 (6 bases). Germline CDR1 is MNHEY and CDR2 is SVGAGI. This CDR3 region has 13 residues. Trimming removed 5 bases at V and 6 bases at J, with 11 bases between.